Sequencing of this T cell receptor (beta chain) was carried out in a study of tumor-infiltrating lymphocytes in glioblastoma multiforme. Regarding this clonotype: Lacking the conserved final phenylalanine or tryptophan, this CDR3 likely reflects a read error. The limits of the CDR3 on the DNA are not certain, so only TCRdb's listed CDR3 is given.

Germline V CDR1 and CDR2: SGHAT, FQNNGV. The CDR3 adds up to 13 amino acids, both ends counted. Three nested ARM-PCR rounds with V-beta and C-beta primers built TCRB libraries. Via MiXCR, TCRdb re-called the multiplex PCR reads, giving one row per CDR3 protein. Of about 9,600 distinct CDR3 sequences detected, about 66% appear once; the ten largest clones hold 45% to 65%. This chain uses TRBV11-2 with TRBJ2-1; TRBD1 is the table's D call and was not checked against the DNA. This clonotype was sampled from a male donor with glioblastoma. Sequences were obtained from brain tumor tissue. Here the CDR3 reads CASSLDRGNEQFS.